The following is a T cell receptor beta chain sequence with its context. Antigen unknown. From germline, CDR1 is MNHEY and CDR2 SMNVEV (reference sequence). Trimming took off 2 bases at V and 6 bases at J, with 14 bases between the two ends. CDR3 length: 14 amino acids. Measured with immunoSEQ multiplex PCR; TCRdb has only the in-frame clones, and not every one. This table holds 150,000 to 200,000 clones, about 89% found once. This specimen comes from a study of T cell responses to AZD1222 COVID-19 vaccine. Study-wide points: Donors were largely white British and mainly female; clonal diversity was possibly underestimated. Seropositive AZD1222 recipients at baseline numbered only 6 or 7. Reports indicate that nearly half of spike-specific TCRs are directed at unmutated variant regions.

The starting material was peripheral blood, obtained on day 0 of AZD1222 vaccination. The source of this sequence is an adult in good health. This chain connects TRBV27 to TRBJ2-7, with a weak D call TRBD2 (5 bases). The CDR3 is CASSLGLAAGEQYF. The CDR3 DNA reads TGTGCCAGCAGTTTAGGCTTAGCCGCGGGCGAGCAGTACTTC.